The entry that follows covers one TCR beta chain sequence. Here the gene names and germline are mouse. The CDR3 end lies 1 residue beyond the end of the read and is filled in from the germline J gene. Documented time point: mouse harvest day 14 after allogeneic transplant. Tail vein injection delivered 10^7 T-cell-depleted bone marrow cells and 10^6 splenic CD5+ T cells. The CDR3 covers 15 residues. The germline V and J ends were trimmed by 1 base and 7 bases, with 13 bases remaining between them. Per germline, CDR1 LGHNA and CDR2 YSYQKL. The entry originates in a study of tissue T cells after allogeneic stem cell transplantation. Generated by immunoSEQ multiplex PCR, the TCRdb table keeps only in-frame clones and is missing some. The sample includes about 3,500 clones, roughly 45% seen only once; the top ten take about a fifth.

The receptor's source is a female BALB/c mouse given C57BL/6 T cells with graft-versus-host disease after an allogeneic hematopoietic cell transplant. The V call is TRBV2, the J call TRBJ1-4, with D perhaps matching TRBD1 (6 bases). The source material was gut tissue. CDR3 bases read: TGTGCCAGCAGCCAAGCCCCAGGGGAGGGCGAAAGATTATTT. Amino acids: CASSQAPGEGERLF. The complete CDR3 protein is CASSQAPGEGERLFF.